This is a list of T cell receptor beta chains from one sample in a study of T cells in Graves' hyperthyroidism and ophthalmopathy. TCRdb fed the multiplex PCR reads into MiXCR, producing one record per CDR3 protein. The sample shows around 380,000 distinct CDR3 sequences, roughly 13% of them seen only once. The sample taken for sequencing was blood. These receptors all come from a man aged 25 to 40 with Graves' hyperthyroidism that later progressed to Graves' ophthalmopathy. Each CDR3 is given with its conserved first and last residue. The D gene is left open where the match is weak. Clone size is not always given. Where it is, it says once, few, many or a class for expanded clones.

cdr3_nt: TGTGCCAGCAGACCATCAGGGGGCTGGGGGACTGAAGCTTTCTTT
cdr3_aa: CASRPSGGWGTEAFF
clone_size: many
j_call: TRBJ1-1
d_call: TRBD1
v_call: TRBV28

cdr3_nt: TGTGCCAGCAGTTGGACATTCTATGGCTACACCTTC
cdr3_aa: CASSWTFYGYTF
clone_size: many
j_call: TRBJ1-2
d_call: .
v_call: TRBV12-3/TRBV12-4

cdr3_nt: TGTGCCAGCAGCGCCCACGGTAGGGGCACTGAAGCTTTCTTT
cdr3_aa: CASSAHGRGTEAFF
clone_size: .
j_call: TRBJ1-1
d_call: .
v_call: TRBV9

cdr3_nt: TGTGCCAGTGGGGAAGGGGGGGTGAGCTCCTACGAGCAGTACTTC
cdr3_aa: CASGEGGVSSYEQYF
clone_size: .
j_call: TRBJ2-7
d_call: .
v_call: TRBV19

cdr3_nt: TGCGCCAGCAGCTTGAGGCTTGGGTGGGACACTGAAGCTTTCTTT
cdr3_aa: CASSLRLGWDTEAFF
clone_size: .
j_call: TRBJ1-1
d_call: .
v_call: TRBV5-1

cdr3_nt: TGTGCCAGTAGACCCCGACAGGGGGAACGGGGAGATACGCAGTATTTT
cdr3_aa: CASRPRQGERGDTQYF
clone_size: .
j_call: TRBJ2-3
d_call: TRBD1
v_call: TRBV19

cdr3_nt: TGTGCCAGCAGTGGCCGGGACAGGGGTTGGAATTCACCCCTCCACTTT
cdr3_aa: CASSGRDRGWNSPLHF
clone_size: many
j_call: TRBJ1-6
d_call: TRBD1
v_call: TRBV6-4

cdr3_nt: TGTGCCAGCAGCTTAAGAGACCCGGGAGCTTTCTTT
cdr3_aa: CASSLRDPGAFF
clone_size: many
j_call: TRBJ1-1
d_call: .
v_call: TRBV13

cdr3_nt: TGTGCCAGCAGCTCTATGAGACAGGGGGTAAAGAACACCGGGGAGCTGTTTTTT
cdr3_aa: CASSSMRQGVKNTGELFF
clone_size: few
j_call: TRBJ2-2
d_call: TRBD1
v_call: TRBV7-3

cdr3_nt: TGTGCCACCAGTGACCTTGGTGAGCAGTTCTTC
cdr3_aa: CATSDLGEQFF
clone_size: .
j_call: TRBJ2-1
d_call: .
v_call: TRBV24-1

cdr3_nt: TGTGCCAGCAGGGGGACAAGGGGAAATCAGCCCCAGCATTTT
cdr3_aa: CASRGTRGNQPQHF
clone_size: many
j_call: TRBJ1-5
d_call: .
v_call: TRBV6-2/TRBV6-3

cdr3_nt: TGTGCCAGCAGCTCGAGACGGACACGTGAAGCTTTCTTT
cdr3_aa: CASSSRRTREAFF
clone_size: many
j_call: TRBJ1-1
d_call: .
v_call: TRBV5-6

cdr3_nt: TGTGCCAGCGCCCCAGATCTCTATTCACCCCTCCACTTT
cdr3_aa: CASAPDLYSPLHF
clone_size: .
j_call: TRBJ1-6
d_call: .
v_call: TRBV6-2/TRBV6-3

cdr3_nt: TGTGCCAGCAGTAGATTAGGACGGAGCAATCAGCCCCAGCATTTT
cdr3_aa: CASSRLGRSNQPQHF
clone_size: .
j_call: TRBJ1-5
d_call: .
v_call: TRBV6-2/TRBV6-3

cdr3_nt: TGTGCCTGGAGAAATGGCCAGGGAGGAAGTACCTTC
cdr3_aa: CAWRNGQGGSTF
clone_size: .
j_call: TRBJ1-2
d_call: .
v_call: TRBV30

cdr3_nt: TGCAGTGCTAGCTCAACCCTCCATCGGCCCGACAATGAGCAGTTCTTC
cdr3_aa: CSASSTLHRPDNEQFF
clone_size: few
j_call: TRBJ2-1
d_call: .
v_call: TRBV20-1

cdr3_nt: TGTGCCACCAGCAGGGCAGGGGCCCCCGCCGATAACTATGGCTACACCTTC
cdr3_aa: CATSRAGAPADNYGYTF
clone_size: few
j_call: TRBJ1-2
d_call: .
v_call: TRBV15

cdr3_nt: TGTGCCAGCAGTTCCCCACAGTACCAAGAGACCCAGTACTTC
cdr3_aa: CASSSPQYQETQYF
clone_size: many
j_call: TRBJ2-5
d_call: .
v_call: TRBV28

cdr3_nt: TGTGCCAGCAGCTTGAGGGCAGGGAAGTTTAACACTGAAGCTTTCTTT
cdr3_aa: CASSLRAGKFNTEAFF
clone_size: many
j_call: TRBJ1-1
d_call: .
v_call: TRBV7-2

cdr3_nt: TGTGCCAGTAGTATTGGTCTGAGGGACAGGGCATCTGGCTACACCTTC
cdr3_aa: CASSIGLRDRASGYTF
clone_size: .
j_call: TRBJ1-2
d_call: TRBD1
v_call: TRBV19

cdr3_nt: TGTGCCAGCACCCCCGGGGGCCGTCGGGAGCAGTACTTC
cdr3_aa: CASTPGGRREQYF
clone_size: .
j_call: TRBJ2-7
d_call: .
v_call: TRBV11-2

cdr3_nt: TGTGCCATCAGCCATACACAGGGGGCTGGGGCCAACGTCCTGACTTTC
cdr3_aa: CAISHTQGAGANVLTF
clone_size: few
j_call: TRBJ2-6
d_call: TRBD1
v_call: TRBV10-3

cdr3_nt: TGCAGTGCTACCGAGCGGGGGGGAAGGTACGAGCAGTACTTC
cdr3_aa: CSATERGGRYEQYF
clone_size: many
j_call: TRBJ2-7
d_call: TRBD2
v_call: TRBV20-1

cdr3_nt: TGCAGTGCTCCCCGACTAGCGGCTAGCACAGATACGCAGTATTTT
cdr3_aa: CSAPRLAASTDTQYF
clone_size: many
j_call: TRBJ2-3
d_call: TRBD2
v_call: TRBV20-1

cdr3_nt: TGTGCCAGCAGGACCTCAGGGGGATACGAGCAGTACTTC
cdr3_aa: CASRTSGGYEQYF
clone_size: many
j_call: TRBJ2-7
d_call: TRBD1
v_call: TRBV6-1

cdr3_nt: TGTGCCAGCAGCCTCTCCGTCGGGGAGCTGTTTTTT
cdr3_aa: CASSLSVGELFF
clone_size: many
j_call: TRBJ2-2
d_call: .
v_call: TRBV11-2

cdr3_nt: TGCAGCGTCCCGGGACAGGGGGCCTACGAGCAGTACTTC
cdr3_aa: CSVPGQGAYEQYF
clone_size: .
j_call: TRBJ2-7
d_call: TRBD1
v_call: TRBV29-1

cdr3_nt: TGTGCCAGCAGCCCACGGGGGGGTGGGCAAGAGACCCAGTACTTC
cdr3_aa: CASSPRGGGQETQYF
clone_size: many
j_call: TRBJ2-5
d_call: TRBD2
v_call: TRBV9

cdr3_nt: TGTGTCAGCAGCCCACTAGCGGGGTCCCTCTCCTACAATGAGCAGTTCTTC
cdr3_aa: CVSSPLAGSLSYNEQFF
clone_size: .
j_call: TRBJ2-1
d_call: TRBD2
v_call: TRBV9

cdr3_nt: TGTGCCAGCGGGGGGACTGGGGCCAACGTCCTGACTTTC
cdr3_aa: CASGGTGANVLTF
clone_size: few
j_call: TRBJ2-6
d_call: .
v_call: TRBV6-1

cdr3_nt: TGCAGTGCTGCCGACAGTGAATCCTACGAGCAGTACTTC
cdr3_aa: CSAADSESYEQYF
clone_size: .
j_call: TRBJ2-7
d_call: .
v_call: TRBV20-1